The 14 T cell receptor beta chains reported below all come from one sample, sequenced in a study of technical replicates of blood from a few donors. Measured with immunoSEQ multiplex PCR; TCRdb has only the in-frame clones, and not every one. The table shows some 67,000 clones, with roughly 98% occurring only once. The sequenced material came from T cells isolated from PBMCs. The receptors come from a human donor in good health.

The chain couples TRBV4-1 to TRBJ1-3; D may be TRBD1 (6 bases). The CDR3 length is 15 residues. CDR1 MGHRA and CDR2 YSYEKL come from the germline V gene. Between the trimmed V and J ends, which lost 6 bases and 2 bases, there was a span of 14 bases. The CDR3 reads CASRTTGFAGNTIYF. Written as DNA, the CDR3 is TGCGCCAGCAGAACAACAGGGTTCGCTGGAAACACCATATATTTT.

The chain combines TRBV9 with TRBJ2-5; possible D gene TRBD2, 6 bases. CDR3 length equals 15 residues. V lost 0 bases and J 0 bases, leaving 9 bases between the germline ends. Per the germline V gene, CDR1 is SGDLS and CDR2 is YYNGEE. The CDR3 DNA sequence: TGTGCCAGCAGCGTAGAGGCGGGGTACCAAGAGACCCAGTACTTC. Translating it yields CASSVEAGYQETQYF.

J is TRBJ2-7 and V is TRBV30; D might be TRBD1 (5 bases). The germline CDR1 and CDR2 sequences are GTSNPN and SVGIG (reference sequence). This CDR3 is built from 12 residues. V was trimmed by 5 bases and J by 2 bases, leaving 10 bases between them. CDR3 in amino acids: CAWLRQTYEQYF. CDR3 DNA sequence: TGTGCCTGGCTAAGACAGACCTACGAGCAGTACTTC.

The rearrangement links TRBV2 to TRBJ1-2; a possible D gene is TRBD1 (5 bases). CDR3 length equals 13 residues. V was shortened by 3 bases and J by 7 bases, with 12 bases between the two germline ends. Germline values: CDR1 SNHLY, CDR2 FYNNEI. The CDR3 is CASSENRGIGYTF. The CDR3 DNA sequence: TGTGCCAGCAGTGAGAATCGGGGGATTGGCTACACCTTC.

CDR3 bases: TGTGCCAGCAGCCGGGTCCTCTCCTACGAGCAGTACTTC. As protein: CASSRVLSYEQYF. This chain connects TRBV5-6 to TRBJ2-7; no clear D. V gave up 4 bases and J gave up 0 bases, with 8 bases separating them. Germline values: CDR1 SGHDT, CDR2 YYEEEE. The CDR3 sequence is 13 residues long.

The chain links TRBV28 to TRBJ2-7, with 9 bases fitting TRBD1. This CDR3 spans 16 amino acids. Germline CDR1 and CDR2: MDHEN and SYDVKM. V dropped 6 bases and J dropped 6; count of bases not matched to a gene: 15. The CDR3 bases are TGTGCCAGCAGGTCAACCGGGACAGGGTATATCGGCGAGCAGTACTTC. Its protein product is CASRSTGTGYIGEQYF.

This chain links TRBV6-1 with TRBJ1-5; D is ambiguous. The CDR3 totals 15 residues. Trimming removed 4 bases at V and 7 bases at J, with 17 bases between. Germline-derived CDR1 and CDR2 are MNHNS and SASEGT. This CDR3 reads CASSVGVPQNQPQHF. The CDR3 nucleotides read TGTGCCAGCAGTGTGGGCGTACCCCAAAACCAGCCCCAGCATTTT.

V and J are TRBV4-1 and TRBJ2-7, with 9 bases matching TRBD2. J gave up 2 bases and V 2 bases, and 7 bases lay outside the gene matches. Germline CDR1 is MGHRA and CDR2 is YSYEKL. This CDR3 contains 16 residues. CDR3 residues: CASSQPAGGPPYEQYF. The CDR3 nucleotides are TGCGCCAGCAGCCAACCCGCGGGGGGGCCCCCCTACGAGCAGTACTTC.

The chain couples TRBV25-1 to TRBJ2-3; 9 nucleotides line up with TRBD1. The germline CDR1 and CDR2 sequences are MGHDK and SYGVNS. The CDR3 spans 14 residues. The J segment lost 7 bases and the V segment lost 1 base, leaving 3 bases of the junction unmatched. The CDR3 loop is CASSEWGQGHTQYF. The CDR3 coding sequence is TGTGCCAGCAGTGAATGGGGACAGGGCCATACGCAGTATTTT. Complete variable domain (other parts from reference TRBV25-1 and TRBJ2-3): EADIYQTPRYLVIGTGKKITLECSQTMGHDKMYWYQQDPGMELHLIHYSYGVNSTEKGDLSSESTVSRIRTEHFPLTLESARPSHTSQYLCASSEWGQGHTQYFGPGTRLTVL.

This clone came up once. The chain carries TRBV11-3 and TRBJ1-1, with D tentatively TRBD1 (5 bases). The CDR3 runs 17 residues. Germline V gene data show CDR1 as SGHNT and CDR2 as YENEEA. V lost 6 bases to trimming and J lost 1 base, with 21 bases between them. The CDR3 sequence: CASSTPGGFGPNTEAFF. DNA of the CDR3: TGTGCCAGCAGTACACCGGGGGGATTCGGGCCGAACACTGAAGCTTTCTTT. The entire variable domain, with the rest obtained from reference TRBV11-3 and TRBJ1-1, is as follows: EAGVVQSPRYKIIEKKQPVAFWCNPISGHNTLYWYLQNLGQGPELLIRYENEEAVDDSQLPKDRFSAERLKGVDSTLKIQPAELGDSAVYLCASSTPGGFGPNTEAFFGQGTRLTVV.

This sequence joins TRBV6-5 and TRBJ2-3, with 13 bases fitting TRBD2. The V and J ends lost 6 bases and 5 bases, in that order; junction bases with no gene match: 5. CDR3 length equals 15 residues. Germline CDR1 reads MNHEY; CDR2 reads SVGAGI. CDR3 protein: CASSHGTSGKDTQYF. For the CDR3, the DNA is TGTGCCAGCAGCCACGGGACTAGCGGGAAAGATACGCAGTATTTT.

V usage is TRBV7-6 and J usage is TRBJ2-5, with TRBD1 as a possible D gene (6 bases). This CDR3 has 14 amino acids. CDR1 is SGHVS and CDR2 is FNYEAQ in the germline V gene. Trimming cost V 5 bases and J 0 bases, with 10 bases left between them. The CDR3 here is CASSQQGYQETQYF. CDR3 coding DNA: TGTGCCAGCAGCCAACAGGGATACCAAGAGACCCAGTACTTC. Full variable domain (missing parts from reference TRBV7-6 and TRBJ2-5): GAGVSQSPRYKVTKRGQDVALRCDPISGHVSLYWYRQALGQGPEFLTYFNYEAQQDKSGLPNDRFSAERPEGSISTLTIQRTEQRDSAMYRCASSQQGYQETQYFGPGTRLLVL.

The chain combines TRBV14 with TRBJ1-6; TRBD1 aligns across 7 bases. The CDR3 has 14 amino acids. Germline V CDR1 and CDR2: SGHDN, FVKESK. Trimming removed 2 bases from V and 14 bases from J; junction bases left unmatched: 9. The DNA for the CDR3 is TGTGCCAGCAGCCAATCAAGGACAGGACTGTCCCTCCACTTT. It codes for CASSQSRTGLSLHF. Complete variable domain (other parts from reference TRBV14 and TRBJ1-6): EAGVTQFPSHSVIEKGQTVTLRCDPISGHDNLYWYRRVMGKEIKFLLHFVKESKQDESGMPNNRFLAERTGGTYSTLKVQPAELEDSGVYFCASSQSRTGLSLHFGNGTRLTVT.

The rearrangement links TRBV28 to TRBJ1-1; 7 bases line up with TRBD1. V shed 6 bases, J shed 0 bases, and the junction held 7 bases outside the gene matches. CDR3 length equals 15 residues. Germline values: CDR1 MDHEN, CDR2 SYDVKM. The CDR3 spells CASRRGQFMNTEAFF. CDR3 bases: TGTGCCAGCAGGAGGGGGCAGTTCATGAACACTGAAGCTTTCTTT.